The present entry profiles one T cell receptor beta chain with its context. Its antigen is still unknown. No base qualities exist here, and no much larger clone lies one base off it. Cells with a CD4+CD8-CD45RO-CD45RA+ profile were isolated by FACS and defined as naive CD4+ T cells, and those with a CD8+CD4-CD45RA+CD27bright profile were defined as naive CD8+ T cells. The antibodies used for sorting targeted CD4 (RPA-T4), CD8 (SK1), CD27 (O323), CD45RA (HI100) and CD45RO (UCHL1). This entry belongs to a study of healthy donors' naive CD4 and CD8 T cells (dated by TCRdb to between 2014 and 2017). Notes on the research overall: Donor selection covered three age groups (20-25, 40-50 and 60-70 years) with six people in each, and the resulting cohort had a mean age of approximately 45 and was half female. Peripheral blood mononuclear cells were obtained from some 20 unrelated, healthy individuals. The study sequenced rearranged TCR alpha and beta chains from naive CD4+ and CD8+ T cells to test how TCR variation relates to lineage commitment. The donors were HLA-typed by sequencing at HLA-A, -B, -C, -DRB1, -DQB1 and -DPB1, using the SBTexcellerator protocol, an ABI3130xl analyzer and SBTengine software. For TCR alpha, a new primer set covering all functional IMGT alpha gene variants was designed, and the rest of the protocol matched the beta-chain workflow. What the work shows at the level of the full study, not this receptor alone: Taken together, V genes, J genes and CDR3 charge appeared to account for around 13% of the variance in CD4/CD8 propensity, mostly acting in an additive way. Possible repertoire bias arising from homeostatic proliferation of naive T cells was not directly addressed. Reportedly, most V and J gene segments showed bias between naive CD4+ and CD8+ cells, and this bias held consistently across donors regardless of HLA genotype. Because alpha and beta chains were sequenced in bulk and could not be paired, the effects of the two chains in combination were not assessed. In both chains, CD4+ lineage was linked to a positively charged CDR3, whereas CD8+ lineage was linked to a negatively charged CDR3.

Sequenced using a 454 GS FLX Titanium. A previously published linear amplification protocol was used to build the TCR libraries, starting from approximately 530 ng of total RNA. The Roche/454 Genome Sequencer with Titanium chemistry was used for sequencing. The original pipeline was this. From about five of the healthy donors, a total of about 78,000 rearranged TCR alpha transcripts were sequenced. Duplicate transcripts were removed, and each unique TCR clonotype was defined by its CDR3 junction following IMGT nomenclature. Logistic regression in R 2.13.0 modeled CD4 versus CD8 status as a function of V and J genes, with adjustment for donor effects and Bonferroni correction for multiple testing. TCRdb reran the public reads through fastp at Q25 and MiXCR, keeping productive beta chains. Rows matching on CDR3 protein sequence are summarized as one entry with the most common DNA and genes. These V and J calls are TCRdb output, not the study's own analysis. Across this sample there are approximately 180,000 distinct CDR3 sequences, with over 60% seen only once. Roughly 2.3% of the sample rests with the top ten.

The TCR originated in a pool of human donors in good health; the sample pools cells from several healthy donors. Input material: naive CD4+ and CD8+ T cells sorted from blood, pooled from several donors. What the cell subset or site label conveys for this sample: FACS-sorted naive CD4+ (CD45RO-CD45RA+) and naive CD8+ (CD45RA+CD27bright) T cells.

This receptor carries the CDR3 CASRPIGNYEQYF. In nucleotide form, the sequence is TGTGCCAGCAGACCGATCGGGAACTACGAGCAGTACTTC. The rearrangement joined TRBV27 to TRBJ2-7; the D segment could be TRBD2, given 5 matching bases. CDR1 and CDR2, per the germline V gene (reference sequence), are MNHEY and SMNVEV. The junction carries 12 bases between V and J, which are trimmed by 6 bases and 3 bases respectively. The CDR3 starts with the cysteine, ends with the phenylalanine, and has 13 residues. CDR3 DNA is the only sequence kept; it has 39 bases, read in frame from the first base.